A single T cell receptor beta chain is shown here with its context. Its antigen remains unidentified. People whose metastatic non-small-cell lung cancer was chemo-refractory got focal radiation along with CTLA-4 blockade by ipilimumab. This sample was included in a study of radiotherapy plus CTLA-4 blockade in lung cancer. Study-wide background: Objective response was observed in around a sixth of patients, and disease control in roughly 30%. General study points: Among reported predictors of response, early blood T cell clone dynamics with interferon-beta performed best.

The method was immunoSEQ multiplex PCR; TCRdb's version includes in-frame clones alone and lacks a portion of them. Of 81,000 or so clones in the sample, about 83% were seen once. V gave up 0 bases and J gave up 5 bases; unmatched junction bases: 3. CDR1 MNHEY and CDR2 SVGAGI come from the germline V gene. The CDR3 is 14 amino acids. The sequence was obtained from a human donor with non-small cell lung cancer that progressed on radiotherapy plus ipilimumab. This chain connects TRBV6-5 to TRBJ2-7; the match to TRBD1 covers 8 bases. The material was peripheral blood, obtained from a patient treated with radiotherapy plus ipilimumab. The CDR3 loop reads CASSYSAGGDEQYF. The DNA for the CDR3 is TGTGCCAGCAGTTACTCGGCAGGGGGCGACGAGCAGTACTTC.